Given below is one T cell receptor (beta chain) in context. No antigen is known for it. This entry comes from a study of T cells expressing NK-cell markers. About the study: Sorted T-cell subsets CD3+CD56+NKG2C+, CD3+CD56+NKG2C- and CD3+CD56-NKG2C+ were TCR beta-sequenced. Study outcomes and limitations: Dominance of the CD3+CD56-NKG2C+ fraction by these clonotypes also held in four donors. Whether expanded NKG2C-expressing T cell clones recognize HCMV is unknown. The contribution of dominant NKG2C+ clonotypes to CD8+ T cells in five to seven donors was roughly 1.0-7.5%.

TCRdb reprocessed the 5' RACE reads and keeps a single row for each CDR3 protein, giving no DNA. The sample totals about 370,000 distinct CDR3 sequences. The CDR3 extends over 13 amino acids. Germline V gene sequence: CDR1 GTSNPN, CDR2 SVGIG (reference sequence). The sequencing input was blood T cells: a sorted CD56 or NKG2C T cell subset, CD4+ or CD8+ T cells, or bulk PBMC T cells (not recorded which). This sequence originates from a woman aged 50 to 60 in good health. The chain carries TRBV30 and TRBJ1-2; absent DNA, TCRdb's TRBD1 call cannot be checked. The CDR3 is CAWKTGGNYGYTF.